One and the same sample provided the 27 T cell receptor beta chains below, sequenced in a study of cytomegalovirus exposure and HLA in healthy donors. PCR primers comprised 60 Vbeta and 13 Jbeta primers. Some clones are missing from TCRdb's copy, which holds only in-frame ones; the method was immunoSEQ multiplex PCR. Of around 190,000 clones listed, over 70% are singletons. Sequencing was performed on PBMCs. These TCRs come from a man in his forties or fifties in good health and CMV-seropositive.

The rearrangement joins TRBV7-2 to TRBJ2-1; D unclear. The length of the CDR3 is 15 residues. The V and J ends lost 2 bases and 0 bases respectively, with 8 bases between them. Per the germline V gene, CDR1 is SGHTA and CDR2 is FQGNSA. The CDR3: CASSLSLSSYNEQFF. The CDR3 DNA sequence: TGTGCCAGCAGCTTATCGCTTAGCTCCTACAATGAGCAGTTCTTC.

The chain couples TRBV5-1 to TRBJ2-7, with 8 bases identical to TRBD1. Germline trimming cut 3 bases from V and 0 bases from J; bases unmatched to any gene: 5. Germline V gene data show CDR1 as SGHRS and CDR2 as YFSETQ. This CDR3 region has 15 residues. The CDR3 DNA reads TGCGCCAGCAGCTCCGGGACAGGACTCTCCTACGAGCAGTACTTC. This encodes CASSSGTGLSYEQYF. Complete variable domain (other parts from reference TRBV5-1 and TRBJ2-7): KAGVTQTPRYLIKTRGQQVTLSCSPISGHRSVSWYQQTPGQGLQFLFEYFSETQRNKGNFPGRFSGRQFSNSRSEMNVSTLELGDSALYLCASSSGTGLSYEQYFGPGTRLTVT.

The chain has TRBV10-1 and TRBJ1-4; 8 bases line up with TRBD1. CDR3 length: 17 residues. V gave up 2 bases and J gave up 10 bases; unmatched junction bases: 15. CDR1 is WNHNN, CDR2 SYGVQD, per germline (reference sequence). For the CDR3, the DNA is TGCGCCAGCAGTGAGCCAACTGACAGGGGAGACCGACGAAAACTGTTTTTT. Protein: CASSEPTDRGDRRKLFF.

This clone was seen once. The rearrangement uses TRBV6-4 and TRBJ1-2; a weak D match, TRBD1 (5 bases). Germline V gene sequence: CDR1 MRHNA, CDR2 SNTAGT. V lost 0 bases and J lost 1, with 6 bases in between. The CDR3 has 14 amino acids. The chain's CDR3 is CASSDSDSNYGYTF. CDR3 bases: TGTGCCAGCAGTGACTCCGACAGTAACTATGGCTACACCTTC.

The chain couples TRBV27 to TRBJ1-5, with D unclear. Between the trimmed V and J ends, which lost 2 bases and 5 bases, there was a span of 7 bases. The CDR3 loop spans 13 amino acids. Looked up from germline, CDR1 is MNHEY and CDR2 is SMNVEV (reference sequence). This CDR3 reads CASSLNGYQPQHF. CDR3 bases: TGTGCCAGCAGTTTAAACGGTTATCAGCCCCAGCATTTT.

This clone was seen only a few times. CDR3: CSVRTWEGTGELFF. The CDR3 coding sequence is TGCAGCGTTCGTACCTGGGAGGGCACCGGGGAGCTGTTTTTT. V usage is TRBV29-1 and J usage is TRBJ2-2; 7 positions agree with TRBD2. The germline CDR1 and CDR2 sequences are SQVTM and ANQGSEA. The V and J ends lost 5 bases and 4 bases, in that order; junction bases with no gene match: 7. This CDR3 spans 14 amino acids.

On this clone: A junction end diverges from the germline sequence, so it may reflect a read error. The rearrangement uses TRBV5-1 and TRBJ2-5; 8 nucleotides agree with TRBD1. The better agreement between TRBJ2-7 and the DNA end casts doubt on the J call. Germline CDR1 is SGHRS and CDR2 is YFSETQ. The CDR3 has 15 amino acids. The CDR3: CASSLGGTGTYEQYF. DNA for the CDR3: TGCGCCAGCAGTTTGGGCGGGACAGGAACCTACGAGCAGTACTTC.

This chain links TRBV11-2 with TRBJ2-7; 9 nucleotides align to TRBD2. The germline gives CDR1 SGHAT, CDR2 FQNNGV. J gave up 1 base and V 1 base, and 5 bases lay outside the gene matches. CDR3 length: 16 residues. Here the CDR3 DNA reads TGTGCCAGCAGCTTAGTGGGGCTAGCGGGATCCTACGAGCAGTACTTC. It specifies CASSLVGLAGSYEQYF. The variable domain in full, with the rest retrieved from reference TRBV11-2 and TRBJ2-7, is EAGVAQSPRYKIIEKRQSVAFWCNPISGHATLYWYQQILGQGPKLLIQFQNNGVVDDSQLPKDRFSAERLKGVDSTLKIQPAKLEDSAVYLCASSLVGLAGSYEQYFGPGTRLTVT.

The rearrangement joins TRBV27 to TRBJ2-1; D is possibly TRBD1 (5 bases). CDR3 size: 13 residues. Germline-derived CDR1 and CDR2 are MNHEY and SMNVEV (reference sequence). Trimming cost V 4 bases and J 10 bases, with 14 bases left between them. The CDR3: CASSSGQPGEQFF. The CDR3 DNA reads as TGTGCCAGCAGTTCCGGCCAACCAGGGGAGCAGTTCTTC.

The chain uses TRBV27 and TRBJ1-2; D remains unclear. The CDR3 is 13 amino acids. Germline-derived CDR1 and CDR2 are MNHEY and SMNVEV (reference sequence). V was pared by 5 bases and J by 6 bases, with 13 bases between. The CDR3, as DNA: TGTGCCAGCAGTCCAACTCCATTAGATGGCTACACCTTC. Its protein product is CASSPTPLDGYTF.

CDR3 protein: CASSLTGEVAFF. The CDR3 bases are TGTGCCAGCAGCCTAACAGGGGAAGTAGCTTTCTTT. The J gene is TRBJ1-1, the V gene TRBV2; 7 bases map to TRBD1. The germline V gene encodes CDR1 SNHLY and CDR2 FYNNEI. The junction had 8 bases not matched to a gene; V was cut back by 6 bases and J by 10 bases. The length of the CDR3 is 12 residues.

The rearrangement links TRBV9 to TRBJ2-5; TRBD2 might be the D (5 bases). Germline V gene sequence: CDR1 SGDLS, CDR2 YYNGEE. Trimming removed 3 bases from V and 0 bases from J, with 12 bases in between. The CDR3 loop spans 15 amino acids. CDR3 loop: CASSGPKADQETQYF. CDR3 coding DNA: TGTGCCAGCAGCGGCCCTAAAGCGGACCAAGAGACCCAGTACTTC. The full variable domain, its missing parts supplied by reference TRBV9 and TRBJ2-5, is DSGVTQTPKHLITATGQRVTLRCSPRSGDLSVYWYQQSLDQGLQFLIQYYNGEERAKGNILERFSAQQFPDLHSELNLSSLELGDSALYFCASSGPKADQETQYFGPGTRLLVL.

This clone was counted a few times. V usage is TRBV2 and J usage is TRBJ2-2; 7 bases fit TRBD2. V was pared by 0 bases and J by 6 bases, with 4 bases of the junction left unmatched. CDR1 SNHLY and CDR2 FYNNEI come from the germline V gene. The length of the CDR3 is 15 residues. The CDR3 nucleotides read TGTGCCAGCAGTGAAGCGCGGGGGTGGTCCGGGGAGCTGTTTTTT. This codes for CASSEARGWSGELFF.

The gene calls are TRBV11-2 and TRBJ2-1, with D perhaps matching TRBD2 (5 bases). There are 17 residues in the CDR3. V lost 2 bases and J 0 bases, leaving 14 bases between the germline ends. Germline CDR1 SGHAT, CDR2 FQNNGV. Here the CDR3 DNA reads TGTGCCAGCAGCTTAAAGGGTCAGCGGAGCTCCTACAATGAGCAGTTCTTC. Translation gives CASSLKGQRSSYNEQFF.

The genes are TRBV29-1 and TRBJ2-1; 10 bases align to TRBD2. CDR1 SQVTM and CDR2 ANQGSEA come from the germline V gene. The CDR3 loop spans 16 amino acids. V was clipped by 6 bases and J by 3 bases; unmatched bases: 11. DNA for the CDR3: TGCAGCGTCGAATCCCGGACTAGCGGAAACTACAATGAGCAGTTCTTC. Translation gives CSVESRTSGNYNEQFF.

CDR3 coding DNA: TGTGCCAGCTCACCAGAGATGAACACTGAAGCTTTCTTT. This codes for CASSPEMNTEAFF. The rearrangement joins TRBV18 to TRBJ1-1; D call uncertain. Germline lookup yields CDR1 KGHSH and CDR2 LQKENI. The CDR3 has 13 amino acids. Trimming took 2 bases from V and 0 from J, leaving 4 bases between them.

J is TRBJ1-1 and V is TRBV25-1; D might be TRBD1 (6 bases). Germline V gene data show CDR1 as MGHDK and CDR2 as SYGVNS. V lost 8 bases, J lost 0 bases, and 19 bases lay in between. This CDR3 is 16 amino acids long. The CDR3 coding sequence is TGTGCCAGCCGCGGATGGGGGGGCGTAATGAACACTGAAGCTTTCTTT. Protein: CASRGWGGVMNTEAFF.

This chain connects TRBV5-1 to TRBJ2-1; 9 bases fit TRBD2. The germline V gene encodes CDR1 SGHRS and CDR2 YFSETQ. V was clipped by 4 bases and J by 9 bases; unmatched bases: 8. The CDR3 length is 14 residues. The CDR3 coding sequence is TGCGCCAGCAGCGTGACTAGCGGCCCCAGTGAGCAGTTCTTC. Protein product: CASSVTSGPSEQFF.

V is TRBV6-6 and J is TRBJ1-4; D uncertain. The CDR3 runs 16 residues. Germline V lookup: CDR1 MNHNY, CDR2 SVGAGI (reference sequence). Trimming left V 0 bases short and J 8 bases short, with 16 bases between. Here the CDR3 reads CASSYSMSSIYEKLFF. The DNA for the CDR3 is TGTGCCAGCAGTTACTCGATGTCGTCTATCTACGAAAAACTGTTTTTT.

CDR3 in DNA: TGTGCCAGCAGTGAAGCTTCAGGAAACCTTAGACCCACCTATGGCTACACCTTC. Translating it yields CASSEASGNLRPTYGYTF. The V call is TRBV6-1, the J call TRBJ1-2; D not resolved. Germline V gene data show CDR1 as MNHNS and CDR2 as SASEGT. This CDR3 contains 18 residues. V lost 0 bases and J 4 bases, leaving 21 bases between the germline ends.

The chain recombines TRBV19 with TRBJ2-4, with a possible D match to TRBD1 (5 bases). The CDR3 length is 14 residues. Germline-derived CDR1 and CDR2 are LNHDA and SQIVND (reference sequence). Trimming left V 2 bases short and J 5 bases short, with 10 bases between. CDR3 region: CASSIKTAQNIQYF. The DNA of the CDR3 is TGTGCCAGTAGTATAAAGACAGCTCAAAACATTCAGTACTTC.

The chain recombines TRBV27 with TRBJ2-1, with 10 bases lining up with TRBD1. V lost 10 bases and J lost 9; bases outside the gene matches: 12. CDR3 length: 14 amino acids. Looked up from germline, CDR1 is MNHEY and CDR2 is SMNVEV (reference sequence). CDR3 in amino acids: CATWTGGSLGEQFF. CDR3 nucleotide sequence: TGTGCCACCTGGACAGGGGGTAGCCTCGGTGAGCAGTTCTTC.

The chain uses TRBV10-3 and TRBJ2-5, with a possible D match to TRBD1 (6 bases). The germline V and J ends were trimmed by 10 bases and 5 bases, with 20 bases remaining between them. The CDR3 has 14 amino acids. Per germline, CDR1 ENHRY and CDR2 SYGVKD. This CDR3 is CATTLDRSKETQYF. The CDR3 DNA follows: TGTGCCACCACCTTAGACAGGTCCAAGGAGACCCAGTACTTC.

The J gene is TRBJ1-1, the V gene TRBV5-1; perhaps TRBD1 as D (5 bases). V was shortened by 4 bases and J by 8 bases, with 18 bases between the two germline ends. Germline CDR1 is SGHRS and CDR2 is YFSETQ. The CDR3 extends over 14 amino acids. The CDR3: CASSPDAGSSEAFF. CDR3 bases: TGCGCCAGCAGCCCGGACGCAGGGTCATCGGAAGCTTTCTTT.

The chain combines TRBV11-3 with TRBJ2-7, with TRBD1 as a possible D gene (6 bases). CDR1 is SGHNT, CDR2 YENEEA, per germline. The CDR3 covers 17 residues. V gave up 5 bases and J gave up 0 bases, with 20 bases separating them. The CDR3 spells CASSVFPGTPRSYEQYF. Written as DNA, the CDR3 is TGTGCCAGCAGCGTATTTCCCGGGACACCTCGCTCCTACGAGCAGTACTTC.

This clone was seen only a few times. This chain links TRBV15 with TRBJ2-1, with D tentatively TRBD2 (7 bases). The germline gives CDR1 LNHNV, CDR2 YYDKDF (reference sequence). This CDR3 has 16 residues. V was shortened by 5 bases and J by 7 bases, with 21 bases between the two germline ends. In DNA, the CDR3 is TGTGCCACCAGCCCTGAAGGGGGGAGGGTAAGGAATGAGCAGTTCTTC. Amino acid sequence: CATSPEGGRVRNEQFF.

The rearrangement links TRBV7-2 to TRBJ1-1; D might be TRBD1 (6 bases). Trimming left V 6 bases short and J 0 bases short, with 14 bases between. Per the germline V gene, CDR1 is SGHTA and CDR2 is FQGNSA. CDR3 length: 15 residues. CDR3 residues: CASRAQGQLNTEAFF. The CDR3 region has the DNA TGTGCCAGCAGAGCCCAGGGACAATTGAACACTGAAGCTTTCTTT.